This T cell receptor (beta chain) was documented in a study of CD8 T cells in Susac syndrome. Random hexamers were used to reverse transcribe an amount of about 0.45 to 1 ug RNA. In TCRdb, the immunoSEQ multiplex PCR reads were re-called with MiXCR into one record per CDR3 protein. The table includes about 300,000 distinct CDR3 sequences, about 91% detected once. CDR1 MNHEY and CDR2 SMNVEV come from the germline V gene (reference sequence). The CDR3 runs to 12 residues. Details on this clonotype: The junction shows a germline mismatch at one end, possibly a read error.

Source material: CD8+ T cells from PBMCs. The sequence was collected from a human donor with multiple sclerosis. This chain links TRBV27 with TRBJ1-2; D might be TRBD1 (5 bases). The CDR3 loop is CASSLWGVGYAF. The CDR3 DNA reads TGTGCCAGCAGTTTATGGGGGGTTGGCTACGCCTTC.